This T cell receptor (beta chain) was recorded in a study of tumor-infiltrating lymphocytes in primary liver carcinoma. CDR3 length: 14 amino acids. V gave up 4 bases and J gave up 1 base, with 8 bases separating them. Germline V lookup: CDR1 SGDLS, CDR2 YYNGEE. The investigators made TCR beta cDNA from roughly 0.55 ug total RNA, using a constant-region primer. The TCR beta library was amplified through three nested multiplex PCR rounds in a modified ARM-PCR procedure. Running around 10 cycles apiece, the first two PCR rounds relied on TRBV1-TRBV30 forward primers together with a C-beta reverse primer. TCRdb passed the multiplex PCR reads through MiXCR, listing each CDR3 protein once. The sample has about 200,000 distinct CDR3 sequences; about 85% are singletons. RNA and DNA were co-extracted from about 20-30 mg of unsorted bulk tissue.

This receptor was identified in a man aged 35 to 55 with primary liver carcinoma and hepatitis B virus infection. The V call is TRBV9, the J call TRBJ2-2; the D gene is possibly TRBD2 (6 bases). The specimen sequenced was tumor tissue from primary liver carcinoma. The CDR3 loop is CASSLGLNTGELFF. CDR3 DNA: TGTGCCAGCAGCTTGGGACTGAACACCGGGGAGCTGTTTTTT.